This T cell receptor (beta chain) was obtained from a study of cytomegalovirus exposure and HLA in healthy donors (dated by TCRdb to the late 2010s). Notes on the research overall: In an earlier analysis of roughly 590 of the donors, 250 to 350 Gb of sequence data and 90 million to 120 million unique TCR beta sequences from about 179 million T cells were reported. Around 300 gigabases of sequencing data and approximately 84 million unique TCR sequences were included in an early release covering several hundred HLA-typed donors. Among the approximately 400 genotyped donors, more than 70% belonged to the genetic ancestry cluster associated with self-reported Caucasian donors. The study was designed to test whether signatures of past pathogen exposure could be identified by cataloging public T cell receptors. The T cell repertoires of about 700 subjects were profiled by immunosequencing and related to cytomegalovirus serostatus. Along with the approximately 670-subject first cohort, a separate validation cohort of over a hundred different subjects was used. To predict cytomegalovirus infection status, the study combined high-throughput TCR immunosequencing, statistical association of individual TCRs with disease status, and machine learning. To study patterns of TCR occurrence, a later analysis re-analyzed previously published TCR beta repertoires from 650 to 750 donors and added high-resolution HLA genotyping. Rather than drawing on any new phenotypic data, the later analysis identified candidate immune exposures from TCR beta sequences and the way those sequences occurred across donors. To decide whether each TCR beta V gene segment behaved as functional or pseudogenic, an earlier analysis of several hundred of the donors relied on high-throughput TCR beta sequencing. Donor age, sex, ethnicity and CMV serostatus were compiled together with the repertoire data. A later genetic analysis used genome-wide SNP genotypes for about 65% of the 666 donors, treating that subset as a discovery cohort. All discovery cohort repertoires had been generated using a single sequencing platform. HLA typing included class I and class II loci at four-digit resolution. Typing coverage varied by locus: roughly 629-640 donors for A, B, C, DRB1 and DQB1; some 520 for DQA1; about 590 for DPA1; roughly 450 for DPB1. Roughly five DR-DQ haplotypes were treated as single units for association and clustering because of strong linkage in the cohort. Among 398 genotyped donors of the cohort, an average of approximately 250,000 unique TCR beta nucleotide sequences were sequenced per donor, around 18% of them non-productive.

Concerning this clone: Its antigen target is currently unknown. No per-base quality is available; no much larger clone lies one base away. The sample contains more than one DNA sequence encoding this CDR3.

The cohort consisted of hundreds of healthy bone marrow donors. Cohort members were all nominally healthy when sampled, although unrecorded immune exposures were likely present. The donor was CMV seronegative and belonged to the group of 352 seronegative cohort members. A peripheral blood sample was collected from each donor, and TCR beta sequencing was performed on peripheral blood mononuclear cells. The Qiagen DNeasy Blood Extraction Kit was used to extract genomic DNA from the blood cell samples. CDR1 and CDR2, per the germline V gene, are SGHTA and FQGNSA. The CDR3 measures 14 amino acids from cysteine to phenylalanine. Only the CDR3 DNA is retained, 42 bases long and in frame from the first base. The junction shows trimming of 4 bases on V and 3 bases on J, plus 12 bases between the germline ends. The paper as a whole reports these results and caveats: CMV serostatus was the only immune exposure information available for the cohort. A few of the identified cytomegalovirus-associated TCR beta chains were confirmed in vitro to be specific for cytomegalovirus antigens. The cohort was sequenced for TCR beta chains only, and without alpha or paired-chain data the features that could be detected were limited. A cluster of highly shared sequence variants was judged likely to represent a technical artifact of the sequencing pipeline. A later genetic analysis associated a missense DCLRE1C variant with V-gene and J-gene trimming of TCR beta chains, and an independent cohort replicated the association. A later genetic analysis reported fewer N-insertions in productive TCRs among donors in an Asian-associated ancestry cluster than the approximately 670-donor mean. Linkage disequilibrium might explain the correlated functional status among segregating V segments, but an unknown experimental factor could not be ruled out. In an earlier analysis of approximately 590 of the donors, most TCR beta V segments appeared in productive rearrangements about 87% or about 30% of the time, broadly matching IMGT annotations. A later analysis found that most CMV-associated TCR beta chains appeared HLA-restricted, with HLA associations seemingly driven largely by CMV exposure. According to the authors, the approach could potentially be generalized to other disease states and immunological phenotypes. In both the original and validation cohorts, the classifier was reported to diagnose cytomegalovirus status with high specificity and sensitivity. The presence/absence analyses assumed that sequencing depth was roughly uniform across donors, and that assumption may not be true. A later analysis found that HLA-associated TCR beta chains were more clonally expanded and had lower generation probabilities than equally common non-associated chains. Some IMGT-functional V segments, including TRBV6-2 and TRBV6-3, could not be told apart with the 87-base-pair reads, so those segments were excluded. When HLA alleles, especially DR and DQ, strongly co-occurred, attributing TCR associations to individual alleles was difficult. A later analysis found that TCR association rates varied across HLA loci, with DRB1 alleles showing the most associated TCRs and HLA-C alleles the fewest. A total of fewer than 200 TCR beta chains were listed by the study as associated with cytomegalovirus. Because HLA typing was missing for some donors at each locus, association tests included only the typed subset. Seventeen rarely observed V segments, including chromosome 9 orphons, were excluded from the earlier analysis of approximately 600 of the donors because counts were too low. According to a later analysis, parvovirus B19, influenza, CMV and Epstein-Barr virus appeared linked to several top co-occurrence clusters. Specific HLA alleles were associated with 18,000 or so TCR beta sequences at a false discovery rate of 0.05 in a later analysis. A further reported finding was that TCR beta sequences accurately predicted the HLA-A and HLA-B alleles for most subjects in the first cohort. Across donors, most TCR sequences were observed very rarely, whereas some public TCRs were present in many individuals.

Library preparation used the immunoSEQ multiplex PCR assay. For the multiplex PCR, a mixture combining 60 forward primers for TCR Vbeta segments and 13 reverse primers for TCR Jbeta segments was used. A multiplex PCR assay on genomic DNA amplified the CDR3 region of rearranged TCR beta genes. The amplified TCR beta libraries were sequenced on the Illumina HiSeq System as 87-base-pair reads. Concerning the study's data processing: A later analysis tallied some 79 million unique TCR beta chains across the 666 repertoires, and around 10 million of those chains were shared by two or more donors. A nearest-neighbor algorithm error-corrected the raw reads and collapsed the reads into unique sequences, merging closely related sequences to remove PCR and sequencing errors. CDR3 sequences were aligned to IMGT reference sequences to assign V, D and J gene segments. For a sequence to be retained, a match of at least six nucleotides to both a V gene segment and a J gene segment was required. Rearrangements were classified as productive when the CDR3 lacked stop codons and remained in frame with V and J, and all other rearrangements were classified as non-productive. Following IMGT convention, CDR3 was defined as the stretch from the second conserved V-encoded cysteine to the conserved J-encoded phenylalanine. The earlier analysis of approximately 500 of the donors excluded sequences that lacked an unambiguous match to a single V gene segment. In an earlier analysis of 587 of the donors, V segments were called functional above 56.7% productive rearrangements and were called segregating when the between-donor standard deviation exceeded 5%. A statistical classification framework was developed to diagnose cytomegalovirus status using the catalog of TCR beta chain sequences. V and J gene assignment, in a later analysis, came from comparing TCR nucleotide sequences with IMGT/GENE-DB human TR gene sequences. The TCRdist pipeline was used in a later analysis to assign CDR3 sequences and most-parsimonious VDJ recombination scenarios. In a later analysis, each TCR beta chain was defined by its CDR3 amino acid sequence together with its V-gene family, and reads without a unique V-gene family were excluded. In a later analysis, nearly 600 highly shared, low-generation-probability nucleotide sequences were removed to address suspected cross-contamination and a sequencing artifact. In a later analysis, a clonal expansion index was calculated for each public chain from normalized within-repertoire ranks of inferred template counts. In a later analysis, generation probabilities were computed with a VDJ recombination model fitted to out-of-frame rearrangements, and the resulting probabilities were checked against IGoR. A later analysis scored TCR-TCR, TCR-HLA and TCR-CMV co-occurrence with hypergeometric tests, applying a repertoire-size bias correction to TCR pairs. To estimate false discovery rates, a later analysis permuted the HLA or CMV assignments 20 times. A later analysis grouped co-occurring TCRs with DBSCAN, adding TCRdist sequence similarity when clustering within HLA-allele-positive subsets. For co-occurrence clustering, repertoires with fewer than 30,000 or more than 120,000 public chains were excluded, along with a handful of repertoires with anomalous nucleotide sharing. The table was pulled from immuneACCESS by TCRdb, which kept in-frame rearrangements only. Such tables lose some clones; where checked, under half of the loss comes from unresolved V genes, and the rest has no known cause. For V, J and clone size, that table is used; D and trimming come from the DNA. The sample table shows around 99,000 clones, and around 73% are seen once. The top ten hold around 7.7% of the sample.

The rearrangement combines TRBV7-2 with TRBJ1-1; TRBD1 is a weak D gene call, 5 bases matching. The sequenced sample was PBMCs. The source of this sequence is a man between 40 and 49 years old in good health and CMV-seronegative. The encoded CDR3 is CASSSQGGDTEAFF. The nucleotide sequence is TGTGCCAGCAGCTCCCAGGGTGGTGACACTGAAGCTTTCTTT.